These 13 T cell receptor beta chains share one sample of origin, sequenced in a study of blood T cell repertoires in COVID-19. Method: immunoSEQ multiplex PCR; TCRdb's copy keeps in-frame clones and lacks some. The repertoire includes 270,000 or so clones, roughly 86% of them detected once, and approximately 2.5% sits in the top ten. Sequences were obtained from PBMCs or T cells enriched from blood (not recorded which). All receptors come from a woman aged 18-29 years who had recovered from COVID-19.

The chain has TRBV19 and TRBJ1-2, with TRBD1 as a possible D gene (6 bases). This CDR3 contains 16 residues. Deletions cut 7 bases from V and 2 bases from J, with 20 bases between. Germline V gives CDR1 LNHDA, CDR2 SQIVND (reference sequence). The CDR3 protein is CASIPGRGRANYGYTF. Written as DNA, the CDR3 is TGTGCCAGTATCCCCGGCAGGGGTCGGGCGAACTATGGCTACACCTTC.

This chain connects TRBV7-2 to TRBJ2-1, with 8 bases aligning to TRBD2. V shed 2 bases and J 0 bases; nucleotides not matched to a gene: 3. CDR3 length: 16 amino acids. Germline V CDR1 and CDR2: SGHTA, FQGNSA. The DNA for the CDR3 is TGTGCCAGCAGCTTAAAAAGCGGGAGCTCCTACAATGAGCAGTTCTTC. It codes for CASSLKSGSSYNEQFF.

This clone was seen a handful of times. The chain couples TRBV6-5 to TRBJ2-5, with 8 bases that match TRBD1. The CDR3 runs 15 residues. V lost 7 bases and J lost 5; bases outside the gene matches: 12. Per germline, CDR1 MNHEY and CDR2 SVGAGI. The CDR3 region is CASTSDRVEGETQYF. The CDR3 DNA follows: TGTGCCAGCACCTCGGACAGGGTGGAGGGGGAGACCCAGTACTTC.

As for this clone: In the same sample, other DNA sequences code for this CDR3. The chain recombines TRBV2 with TRBJ2-3; TRBD2 agrees at 12 bases. The CDR3 consists of 15 residues. The V gene's germline CDR1 is SNHLY and CDR2 FYNNEI. V was clipped by 2 bases and J by 3 bases; unmatched bases: 0. The DNA for the CDR3 is TGTGCCAGCAGTGAACTAGCGGGGGGGACAGATACGCAGTATTTT. Protein sequence: CASSELAGGTDTQYF.

V and J are TRBV19 and TRBJ1-1; D remains unclear. Per the germline V gene, CDR1 is LNHDA and CDR2 is SQIVND (reference sequence). The CDR3 contains 14 residues. Trimming stripped 5 bases from V and 4 bases from J, with 14 bases between. The CDR3 nucleotides are TGTGCCAGTAGTTTGTATTTCGGAGGCACTGAAGCTTTCTTT. This gives the protein CASSLYFGGTEAFF.

The V call is TRBV10-3, the J call TRBJ2-3; 7 nucleotides agree with TRBD2. The CDR3 length is 16 residues. Germline CDR1 ENHRY, CDR2 SYGVKD. V trimming: 0 bases; J trimming: 4 bases; junction bases outside the gene matches: 7. This CDR3 reads CAISESYGGGADTQYF. CDR3 DNA: TGTGCCATCAGTGAGTCGTACGGCGGGGGAGCAGATACGCAGTATTTT.

This chain links TRBV3-1 (or the pseudogene TRBV3-2) with TRBJ1-3; no reliable D call. The CDR3 spans 14 residues. Germline V gives CDR1 LGHDT, CDR2 YNNKEL (reference sequence). Trimming took off 2 bases at V and 3 bases at J, with 8 bases between the two ends. In DNA form, the CDR3 reads TGTGCCAGCAGCCAATTGACGGGTGGAAACACCATATATTTT. Protein sequence: CASSQLTGGNTIYF.

The chain is built from TRBV5-4 and TRBJ2-1, with 7 positions matching TRBD1. The CDR3 has 15 amino acids. In germline, CDR1 is SGHNT, CDR2 YYREEE (reference sequence). V lost 1 base and J lost 10; bases outside the gene matches: 11. CDR3 region: CASSLIRTGQGEQFF. DNA for the CDR3: TGTGCCAGCAGCTTGATTAGGACAGGTCAGGGGGAGCAGTTCTTC.

V is TRBV6-5 and J is TRBJ1-5, with no clear D. The CDR3 has 13 residues. Looked up from germline, CDR1 is MNHEY and CDR2 is SVGAGI. The V end was cut by 6 bases, the J end by 2 bases, with 8 bases between. The DNA for the CDR3 is TGTGCCAGCAGGAGGGCAGGCAATCAGCCCCAGCATTTT. This codes for CASRRAGNQPQHF.

The chain couples TRBV10-3 to TRBJ2-7; D is possibly TRBD2 (6 bases). CDR1 is ENHRY and CDR2 is SYGVKD in the germline V gene. The CDR3 extends over 18 amino acids. Trimming removed 3 bases at V and 2 bases at J, with 23 bases between. CDR3 amino acids: CAISEKLPVLAVTYEQYF. The CDR3 region has the DNA TGTGCCATCAGTGAAAAACTCCCTGTGTTAGCGGTTACCTACGAGCAGTACTTC.

V usage is TRBV30 and J usage is TRBJ1-1, with 11 nucleotides matching TRBD1. Germline loops: CDR1 GTSNPN, CDR2 SVGIG (reference sequence). There are 14 residues in the CDR3. The V segment lost 3 bases and the J segment 5 bases; nucleotides outside the gene matches: 5. Here the CDR3 DNA reads TGTGCCTGGAGAGGACAGGGGGCTTGGACTGAAGCTTTCTTT. It is translated as CAWRGQGAWTEAFF.

The chain joins TRBV30 to TRBJ2-1, with 8 positions matching TRBD2. Germline V gene lookup returns CDR1 GTSNPN and CDR2 SVGIG (reference sequence). V trimming: 3 bases; J trimming: 8 bases; junction bases outside the gene matches: 12. This CDR3 is 15 amino acids long. The CDR3 loop reads CAWRDPGTSPHEQFF. DNA of the CDR3: TGTGCCTGGAGGGACCCCGGGACTAGTCCCCATGAGCAGTTCTTC.

This clone came up a few times. The rearrangement links TRBV19 to TRBJ1-6; TRBD1 is a possible D gene (6 bases). The CDR3 runs to 16 residues. The germline V gene has CDR1 LNHDA and CDR2 SQIVND (reference sequence). The V gene lost 5 bases and the J gene lost 7 bases, with 18 bases spanning the gap. The CDR3 DNA is TGTGCCAGTAGTTTCCTCTTCAGGGGAACAAATTCACCCCTCCACTTT. Its protein product is CASSFLFRGTNSPLHF.